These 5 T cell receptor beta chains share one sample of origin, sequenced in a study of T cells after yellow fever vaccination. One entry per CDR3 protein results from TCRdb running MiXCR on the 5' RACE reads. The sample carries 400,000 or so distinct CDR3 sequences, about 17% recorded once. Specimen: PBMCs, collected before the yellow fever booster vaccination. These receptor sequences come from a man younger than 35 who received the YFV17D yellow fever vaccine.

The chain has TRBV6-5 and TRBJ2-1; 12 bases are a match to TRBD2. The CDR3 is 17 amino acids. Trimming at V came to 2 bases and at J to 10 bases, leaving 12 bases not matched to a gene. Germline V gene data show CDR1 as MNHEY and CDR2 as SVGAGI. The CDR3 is CASSYRAPSGGAFEQFF. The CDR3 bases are TGTGCCAGCAGTTACCGGGCCCCTAGCGGGGGGGCATTCGAGCAGTTCTTC.

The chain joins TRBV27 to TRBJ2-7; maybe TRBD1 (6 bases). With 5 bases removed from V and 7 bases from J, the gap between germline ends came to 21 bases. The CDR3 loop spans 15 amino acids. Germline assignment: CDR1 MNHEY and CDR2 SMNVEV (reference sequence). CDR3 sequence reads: CASSPLGTQANEQYF. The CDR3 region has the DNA TGTGCCAGCAGTCCCCTAGGGACACAGGCGAATGAGCAGTACTTC.

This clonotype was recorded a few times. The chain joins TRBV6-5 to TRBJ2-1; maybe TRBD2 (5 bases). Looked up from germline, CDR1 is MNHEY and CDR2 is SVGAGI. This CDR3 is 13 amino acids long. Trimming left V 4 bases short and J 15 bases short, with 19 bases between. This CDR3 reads CASSFTRTGKAFF. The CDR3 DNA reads TGTGCCAGCAGTTTCACCCGCACGGGAAAAGCGTTCTTC.

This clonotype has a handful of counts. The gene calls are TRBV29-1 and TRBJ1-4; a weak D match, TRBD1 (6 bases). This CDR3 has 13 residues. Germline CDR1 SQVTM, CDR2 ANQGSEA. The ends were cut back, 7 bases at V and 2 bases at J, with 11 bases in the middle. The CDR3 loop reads CSAQGSTNEKLFF. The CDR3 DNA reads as TGCAGCGCCCAGGGGTCTACTAATGAAAAACTGTTTTTT.

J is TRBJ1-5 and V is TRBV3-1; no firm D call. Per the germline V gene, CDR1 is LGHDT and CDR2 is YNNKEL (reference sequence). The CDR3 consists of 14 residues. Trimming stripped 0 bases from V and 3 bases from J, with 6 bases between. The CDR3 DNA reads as TGTGCCAGCAGCCAAGATCTAAACAATCAGCCCCAGCATTTT. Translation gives CASSQDLNNQPQHF.